This entry lists 20 T cell receptor beta chains sequenced from one sample in a study of T cells after yellow fever vaccination. In TCRdb, the 5' RACE reads were re-called with MiXCR into one record per CDR3 protein. The table lists fewer than 350,000 distinct CDR3 sequences, 3.5% to 5% of them singletons, with 19% in the top ten. The material was PBMCs, obtained 15 days after the yellow fever booster vaccination. The receptors derive from a man aged 18 to 35 who received the YFV17D yellow fever vaccine.

This clonotype came up a few times. J is TRBJ2-5 and V is TRBV5-5; D is undetermined. Per the germline V gene, CDR1 is SGHKS and CDR2 is YYEKEE (reference sequence). The CDR3 is 13 amino acids. The V end lost 4 bases, the J end lost 4 bases, and 11 bases lay between the germline ends. CDR3 sequence: CASSIGRLETQYF. The CDR3 DNA reads TGTGCCAGCAGCATCGGCCGGTTAGAGACCCAGTACTTC.

This clonotype was counted many times. This chain links TRBV12-3 or TRBV12-4 with TRBJ2-7; no clear D gene. The CDR3 extends over 13 amino acids. Trimming cost V 8 bases and J 0 bases, with 11 bases left between them. The CDR3 loop is CASQDHSSYEQYF. The CDR3 coding sequence is TGTGCCAGCCAGGACCATTCCTCCTACGAGCAGTACTTC.

This clonotype was picked up a small number of times. This chain uses TRBV7-2 with TRBJ2-1; 8 bases are a match to TRBD2. V was pared by 1 base and J by 4 bases, with 3 bases of the junction left unmatched. The CDR3 consists of 15 residues. Germline CDR1 SGHTA, CDR2 FQGNSA. Here the CDR3 reads CASSLVAGRYNEQFF. The CDR3 DNA sequence: TGTGCCAGCAGCTTAGTAGCGGGGCGATACAATGAGCAGTTCTTC.

This clonotype was found many times. This sequence joins TRBV2 and TRBJ1-6, with no clear D. V dropped 8 bases and J dropped 0 bases, with 11 bases sitting between them. The germline V gene encodes CDR1 SNHLY and CDR2 FYNNEI. The CDR3 loop spans 15 amino acids. CDR3 coding DNA: TGTGCCAGCTGTTGGGGAAGCTCCTATAATTCACCCCTCCACTTT. This sequence encodes CASCWGSSYNSPLHF.

This clonotype was observed many times. The rearrangement joins TRBV7-2 to TRBJ2-3, with 11 bases identical to TRBD1. This CDR3 is built from 15 residues. V trimming: 5 bases; J trimming: 4 bases; junction bases outside the gene matches: 5. In germline, CDR1 is SGHTA, CDR2 FQGNSA. The CDR3 nucleotides read TGTGCCAGCAGCCCGTGGACAGGGGGCCCAGATACGCAGTATTTT. Its translation: CASSPWTGGPDTQYF.

The gene calls are TRBV6-5 and TRBJ1-2, with no clear D. V was clipped by 3 bases and J by 1 base, with 9 bases between them. Germline V gene lookup returns CDR1 MNHEY and CDR2 SVGAGI. CDR3 length: 14 residues. The CDR3 region has the DNA TGTGCCAGCAGTTATGCCGGGGATAACTATGGCTACACCTTC. It translates to CASSYAGDNYGYTF.

In this sample, this clonotype turned up many times. The gene calls are TRBV4-3 and TRBJ2-3; D is perhaps TRBD2 (5 bases). The V gene lost 1 base and the J gene lost 4 bases, with 18 bases spanning the gap. The CDR3 runs to 17 residues. Germline V gene data show CDR1 as LGHNA and CDR2 as YSLEER. In DNA form, the CDR3 reads TGCGCCAGCAGCCAAGGAGGGTGGGGTAGCGAGGCAGATACGCAGTATTTT. As protein: CASSQGGWGSEADTQYF.

The rearrangement links TRBV4-1 to TRBJ2-7; TRBD1 is a possible D gene (5 bases). The V end was cut by 1 base, the J end by 2 bases, with 9 bases between. CDR1 is MGHRA, CDR2 YSYEKL, per germline. This CDR3 comprises 14 residues. The chain's CDR3 is CASSQGTGPYEQYF. The DNA for the CDR3 is TGCGCCAGCAGCCAAGGAACAGGCCCCTACGAGCAGTACTTC.

This clonotype was picked up many times. The chain uses TRBV7-2 and TRBJ2-7; TRBD1 or TRBD2 may be the D gene (6 bases each). The CDR3 is made up of 15 amino acids. V was shortened by 3 bases and J by 1 base, with 13 bases between the two germline ends. The germline gives CDR1 SGHTA, CDR2 FQGNSA. CDR3 DNA: TGTGCCAGCAGCTTGCGTGGGGGGCTTTCCTACGAGCAGTACGTC. Its translation is CASSLRGGLSYEQYV.

This chain connects TRBV4-3 to TRBJ1-2, with 7 bases lining up with TRBD1. CDR1 is LGHNA and CDR2 is YSLEER in the germline V gene. V lost 0 bases and J lost 3; bases outside the gene matches: 4. The CDR3 spans 15 residues. The CDR3 coding sequence is TGCGCCAGCAGCCAAGAGCCACAGGGGTACTATGGCTACACCTTC. Translation: CASSQEPQGYYGYTF.

This clonotype has more than one count but fewer than ten. The V gene is TRBV7-2, the J gene TRBJ2-3; D perhaps matches TRBD2 (6 bases). This CDR3 comprises 13 residues. Trimming cost V 6 bases and J 6 bases, with 13 bases left between them. Germline V gives CDR1 SGHTA, CDR2 FQGNSA. In nucleotides, the CDR3 is TGTGCCAGCAGACGCCTCGGGGGTGATACGCAGTATTTT. This translates into CASRRLGGDTQYF.

This clonotype was detected ten times or more. The J gene is TRBJ2-3, the V gene TRBV5-1; 9 bases map to TRBD1. The CDR3 is made up of 17 amino acids. The V gene's germline CDR1 is SGHRS and CDR2 YFSETQ. With 2 bases clipped from V and 2 bases from J, the junction kept 9 bases outside the gene matches. The CDR3 DNA reads as TGCGCCAGCAGCTTTGGTCCAGGGACAGGGAACACAGATACGCAGTATTTT. Protein: CASSFGPGTGNTDTQYF.

In this sample, this clonotype turned up a few times. The chain couples TRBV7-2 to TRBJ2-2; a possible D gene is TRBD2 (5 bases). The V and J ends lost 1 base and 3 bases respectively, with 9 bases between them. The CDR3 sequence is 15 residues long. The V gene's germline CDR1 is SGHTA and CDR2 FQGNSA. In nucleotides, the CDR3 is TGTGCCAGCAGCTTAGGGACGGGGTACACCGGGGAGCTGTTTTTT. Residues: CASSLGTGYTGELFF.

In this sample, this clonotype turned up a few times. The chain couples TRBV5-1 to TRBJ1-5, with D possibly matching TRBD1 (6 bases). CDR3 size: 15 residues. Deletions cut 0 bases from V and 1 base from J, with 8 bases between. Germline V gives CDR1 SGHRS, CDR2 YFSETQ. The CDR3 sequence is CASSLVGASNQPQHF. The CDR3 bases are TGCGCCAGCAGCTTGGTGGGGGCGAGCAATCAGCCCCAGCATTTT.

This clonotype was detected once. A read error may be the cause here, since a much bigger clone is one base away. The V and J genes are TRBV18 and TRBJ2-5, with D perhaps being TRBD1 or TRBD2 (6 bases each). The length of the CDR3 is 15 residues. V lost 4 bases and J lost 4, with 16 bases in between. Germline CDR1 and CDR2: KGHSH and LQKENI. DNA for the CDR3: TGTGCCAGCTCACATCCAGGGGAGGTAGTAGAGACCCAGTACTTC. Amino acids: CASSHPGEVVETQYF.

DNA for the CDR3: TGTGCCAGCAGCCCCTTGGGGTATCCCCAAGAGACCCAGTACTTC. Its translation: CASSPLGYPQETQYF. The chain employs TRBV7-2 and TRBJ2-5; D remains unclear. V was trimmed by 5 bases and J by 1 base, leaving 14 bases between them. CDR3 length equals 15 residues. CDR1 and CDR2 from the germline V gene are SGHTA and FQGNSA.

This clonotype has more than one count but fewer than ten. CDR3: CASSPGLYYSPLHF. In DNA form, the CDR3 reads TGTGCCAGCAGTCCGGGACTTTACTATTCACCCCTCCACTTT. V and J are TRBV7-2 and TRBJ1-6, with a possible D match to TRBD1 (5 bases). This CDR3 comprises 14 residues. CDR1 SGHTA and CDR2 FQGNSA come from the germline V gene. V was trimmed by 6 bases and J by 8 bases, leaving 14 bases between them. Full variable domain (remainder filled in from reference TRBV7-2 and TRBJ1-6): GAGVSQSPSNKVTEKGKDVELRCDPISGHTALYWYRQSLGQGLEFLIYFQGNSAPDKSGLPSDRFSAERTGGSVSTLTIQRTQQEDSAVYLCASSPGLYYSPLHFGNGTRLTVT.

The chain is built from TRBV6-2 or TRBV6-3 and TRBJ2-1, with a tentative D call TRBD2 (7 bases). This CDR3 contains 15 residues. Germline-derived CDR1 and CDR2 are MNHEY and SVGEGT. V shed 7 bases and J shed 5 bases, with 18 bases lying between them. CDR3: CASKWGGYPDNEQFF. The CDR3 DNA reads as TGTGCCAGCAAATGGGGGGGCTACCCTGACAATGAGCAGTTCTTC.

This clonotype appeared a few times. The V gene is TRBV7-8, the J gene TRBJ2-7; 7 bases are shared with TRBD1. The germline CDR1 and CDR2 sequences are SGHVS and FQNEAQ. The ends lost 3 bases at V and 1 base at J; junction bases unmatched: 3. The CDR3 spans 14 residues. CDR3 DNA sequence: TGTGCCAGCAGCTTCGGGACAGAATCCTACGAGCAGTACGTC. Its translation is CASSFGTESYEQYV.

In this sample, this clonotype turned up many times. V usage is TRBV7-9 and J usage is TRBJ1-1; TRBD1 is a possible D gene (5 bases). The V gene's germline CDR1 is SEHNR and CDR2 FQNEAQ (reference sequence). The CDR3 consists of 15 residues. V was cut by 5 bases and J by 4 bases, with 17 bases left in between. The CDR3 region has the DNA TGTGCCAGCAGCCAGGTTTTTGGGGGGACCACTGAAGCTTTCTTT. This gives the protein CASSQVFGGTTEAFF. Combining the CDR3 with reference TRBV7-9 and TRBJ1-1 gives the whole variable domain DTGVSQNPRHKITKRGQNVTFRCDPISEHNRLYWYRQTLGQGPEFLTYFQNEAQLEKSRLLSDRFSAERPKGSFSTLEIQRTEQGDSAMYLCASSQVFGGTTEAFFGQGTRLTVV.